What follows are 27 T cell receptor beta chains derived from one specimen sequenced in a study of CD8+ T cells in alopecia areata. Once RNA had been extracted, it was reverse transcribed into cDNA to act as the sequencing template. Libraries were prepared by immunoSEQ multiplex PCR; TCRdb keeps only in-frame clonotypes and omits some of them. The table has approximately 98,000 clones, roughly 60% seen once. The sequenced sample was CD8+ T cells sorted from blood. Every receptor here comes from a human donor in good health.

This rearrangement joins TRBV28 to TRBJ2-3, with D possibly TRBD2 on 6 matching bases. Germline V CDR1 and CDR2: MDHEN, SYDVKM. This CDR3 comprises 13 residues. V was pared by 2 bases and J by 4 bases, with 7 bases between. This CDR3 reads CASSLGGSDTQYF. CDR3 nucleotide sequence: TGTGCCAGCAGTTTAGGAGGGTCAGATACGCAGTATTTT.

The chain joins TRBV9 to TRBJ1-1; 7 bases fit TRBD1. Germline loops: CDR1 SGDLS, CDR2 YYNGEE. The CDR3 is 13 amino acids. J was trimmed by 5 bases and V by 3 bases; bases with no gene match: 4. The CDR3 DNA follows: TGTGCCAGCAGCGGCAGGGGGGAGACTGAAGCTTTCTTT. It translates to CASSGRGETEAFF.

This rearrangement joins TRBV27 to TRBJ1-2; the D is unclear. Germline CDR1 reads MNHEY; CDR2 reads SMNVEV (reference sequence). The CDR3 is made up of 15 amino acids. Trimming took off 3 bases at V and 7 bases at J, with 18 bases between the two ends. This CDR3 reads CASSFGRQAVGGYTF. CDR3 bases: TGTGCCAGCAGTTTCGGGCGGCAGGCGGTGGGTGGCTACACCTTC.

V is TRBV19 and J is TRBJ1-1; the D gene is possibly TRBD1 (6 bases). Germline V CDR1 and CDR2: LNHDA, SQIVND (reference sequence). The V and J ends lost 4 bases and 5 bases respectively, with 14 bases between them. This CDR3 region has 14 residues. CDR3 in DNA: TGTGCCAGTAGTAAAACAGGGAGAGGGACTGAAGCTTTCTTT. Protein: CASSKTGRGTEAFF.

This clone has more than one count but fewer than ten. V and J are TRBV5-1 and TRBJ2-6; D is unclear. Trimming cost V 1 base and J 0 bases, with 8 bases left between them. This CDR3 is built from 16 residues. Germline-derived CDR1 and CDR2 are SGHRS and YFSETQ. This CDR3 reads CASSLYGYSGANVLTF. DNA of the CDR3: TGCGCCAGCAGCTTGTACGGTTACTCTGGGGCCAACGTCCTGACTTTC.

The chain combines TRBV2 with TRBJ2-3; D is perhaps TRBD1 or TRBD2 (7 bases each). Germline CDR1 is SNHLY and CDR2 is FYNNEI. There are 14 residues in the CDR3. Deletions cut 3 bases from V and 4 bases from J, with 11 bases between. The CDR3 sequence is CASSDSGGADTQYF. The DNA of the CDR3 is TGTGCCAGCAGTGACTCAGGGGGGGCAGATACGCAGTATTTT.

J is TRBJ2-5 and V is TRBV25-1; tentatively, D is TRBD2 (6 bases). The CDR3 is 13 amino acids. Germline CDR1 reads MGHDK; CDR2 reads SYGVNS. Trimming pared 1 base from V and 5 bases from J, leaving 8 bases between. The CDR3 DNA sequence: TGTGCCAGCAGTGAATCTCGGGGGGAGACCCAGTACTTC. Residues: CASSESRGETQYF.

In this sample, this clone turned up a few times. The chain employs TRBV2 and TRBJ2-7; 8 positions match TRBD2. Germline V gives CDR1 SNHLY, CDR2 FYNNEI. Trimming at V came to 10 bases and at J to 2 bases, leaving 16 bases not matched to a gene. CDR3 length equals 16 residues. The DNA of the CDR3 is TGTGCCACCCGAATGGGGAGCGGGGGTACTACCTACGAGCAGTACTTC. As protein: CATRMGSGGTTYEQYF.

This clone was seen a few times. This chain joins TRBV7-3 and TRBJ2-5; TRBD2 aligns across 7 bases. V gave up 2 bases and J gave up 1 base; unmatched junction bases: 4. The CDR3 is 15 residues long. CDR1 is SGHTA and CDR2 is FQGTGA in the germline V gene. CDR3 protein: CASSLGGGVQETQYF. CDR3 in DNA: TGTGCCAGCAGCTTAGGCGGGGGAGTCCAAGAGACCCAGTACTTC.

Written as DNA, the CDR3 is TGTGCCAGCAGTTTCATTGCGGGGGCTTTCTTT. Amino acids: CASSFIAGAFF. The chain is built from TRBV28 and TRBJ1-1; D gene ambiguous. Deletions cut 3 bases from V and 11 bases from J, with 10 bases between. CDR3 length equals 11 residues. Germline values: CDR1 MDHEN, CDR2 SYDVKM.

The chain links TRBV29-1 to TRBJ1-1, with a weak D call TRBD1 (5 bases). Between the trimmed V and J ends, which lost 7 bases and 5 bases, there was a span of 17 bases. The CDR3 runs to 13 residues. Germline V gene lookup returns CDR1 SQVTM and CDR2 ANQGSEA. The CDR3 region is CSATGEKGTEAFF. The CDR3 coding sequence is TGCAGCGCCACGGGGGAGAAGGGGACTGAAGCTTTCTTT.

The chain recombines TRBV4-1 with TRBJ1-6; D might be TRBD1 (5 bases). The V gene's germline CDR1 is MGHRA and CDR2 YSYEKL. The CDR3 runs 16 residues. V was cut by 0 bases and J by 6 bases, with 12 bases left in between. The CDR3 sequence is CASSQEPRGSNSPLHF. Here the CDR3 DNA reads TGCGCCAGCAGCCAAGAGCCCCGGGGCAGTAATTCACCCCTCCACTTT.

V usage is TRBV7-6 and J usage is TRBJ2-3; D is undetermined. V shed 1 base and J shed 6 bases, with 2 bases lying between them. Germline assignment: CDR1 SGHVS and CDR2 FNYEAQ. This CDR3 is 11 amino acids long. In nucleotides, the CDR3 is TGTGCCAGCAGCTTAGAGGATACGCAGTATTTT. It encodes CASSLEDTQYF.

The CDR3 here is CSVEERSHEQYF. CDR3 DNA sequence: TGCAGCGTTGAAGAACGTTCCCACGAGCAGTACTTC. This sequence joins TRBV29-1 and TRBJ2-7; D not certain. With 0 bases removed from V and 5 bases from J, the gap between germline ends came to 8 bases. Germline V gene data show CDR1 as SQVTM and CDR2 as ANQGSEA. The CDR3 has 12 amino acids.

The V call is TRBV14, the J call TRBJ1-2; D uncertain. Trimming cost V 0 bases and J 4 bases, with 3 bases left between them. The germline V gene encodes CDR1 SGHDN and CDR2 FVKESK. The length of the CDR3 is 12 residues. CDR3 loop: CASSQDSYGYTF. CDR3 DNA: TGTGCCAGCAGCCAAGATAGCTATGGCTACACCTTC.

The V and J genes are TRBV30 and TRBJ2-3; 8 nucleotides match TRBD1. This CDR3 spans 15 amino acids. Per the germline V gene, CDR1 is GTSNPN and CDR2 is SVGIG (reference sequence). The V gene end was trimmed by 2 bases and the J gene end by 6 bases; junction bases not matched to a gene: 10. Here the CDR3 reads CAWSQTITGGDTQYF. The CDR3 DNA reads as TGTGCCTGGAGTCAAACCATTACAGGGGGTGATACGCAGTATTTT.

The J gene is TRBJ2-5, the V gene TRBV30; 7 positions match TRBD2. Germline V gives CDR1 GTSNPN, CDR2 SVGIG (reference sequence). The CDR3 is made up of 15 amino acids. V gave up 0 bases and J gave up 3 bases; unmatched junction bases: 7. The CDR3 DNA is TGTGCCTGGAGTGTAGACGGGAGGCCCGAAGAGACCCAGTACTTC. Protein: CAWSVDGRPEETQYF. Looking up the rest from reference TRBV30 and TRBJ2-5 gives the full variable domain: SQTIHQWPATLVQPVGSPLSLECTVEGTSNPNLYWYRQAAGRGLQLLFYSVGIGQISSEVPQNLSASRPQDRQFILSSKKLLLSDSGFYLCAWSVDGRPEETQYFGPGTRLLVL.

This CDR3 reads CASSYLIPVYTPDTQYF. CDR3 nucleotides: TGTGCCAGCAGCTACCTAATACCAGTTTACACCCCAGATACGCAGTATTTT. This chain connects TRBV7-8 to TRBJ2-3; D is undetermined. The length of the CDR3 is 17 residues. The germline gives CDR1 SGHVS, CDR2 FQNEAQ. V lost 4 bases to trimming and J lost 4 bases, with 21 bases between them.

The J gene is TRBJ2-6, the V gene TRBV27; D call uncertain. This CDR3 contains 14 residues. Trimming cost V 2 bases and J 1 base, with 3 bases left between them. Germline loops: CDR1 MNHEY, CDR2 SMNVEV (reference sequence). The CDR3 is CASSLASGANVLTF. The CDR3 DNA reads as TGTGCCAGCAGTTTAGCATCTGGGGCCAACGTCCTGACTTTC.

This clone was observed once. V usage is TRBV30 and J usage is TRBJ1-5; perhaps TRBD1 as D (5 bases). The germline CDR1 and CDR2 sequences are GTSNPN and SVGIG (reference sequence). The CDR3 spans 11 residues. Trimming left V 2 bases short and J 11 bases short, with 10 bases between. The CDR3 sequence: CAWSIAGTQHF. The CDR3 DNA follows: TGTGCCTGGAGTATCGCAGGGACCCAGCATTTT. The entire variable domain, with the rest obtained from reference TRBV30 and TRBJ1-5, is as follows: SQTIHQWPATLVQPVGSPLSLECTVEGTSNPNLYWYRQAAGRGLQLLFYSVGIGQISSEVPQNLSASRPQDRQFILSSKKLLLSDSGFYLCAWSIAGTQHFGDGTRLSIL.

The rearrangement uses TRBV4-1 and TRBJ2-1; D call uncertain. The CDR3 runs to 14 residues. CDR1 and CDR2 (germline): MGHRA, YSYEKL. V shed 1 base and J shed 5 bases, with 9 bases lying between them. The CDR3 nucleotides are TGCGCCAGCAGCCAAGGTCAGCTTAACAATGAGCAGTTCTTC. As protein: CASSQGQLNNEQFF.

V and J are TRBV19 and TRBJ1-1, with TRBD1 identical over 8 bases. The CDR3 extends over 15 amino acids. Germline CDR1 is LNHDA and CDR2 is SQIVND (reference sequence). Trimming cost V 6 bases and J 1 base; bases outside gene matches: 7. The CDR3 nucleotides read TGTGCCAGTAGGGTCGGACAGGGTGGGAACACTGAAGCTTTCTTT. Its protein product is CASRVGQGGNTEAFF.

There are a few counts of this clone. The rearrangement links TRBV29-1 to TRBJ2-4; D is uncertain. This CDR3 has 13 amino acids. From germline, CDR1 is SQVTM and CDR2 ANQGSEA. V shed 7 bases and J shed 0 bases, with 10 bases lying between them. The CDR3 is CSGVELAKNIQYF. CDR3 nucleotide sequence: TGCAGCGGCGTGGAACTAGCCAAAAACATTCAGTACTTC.

To note about this clone: Distinct nucleotide sequences in the sample also encode this CDR3. The V call is TRBV29-1, the J call TRBJ1-2; D gene unclear. From germline, CDR1 is SQVTM and CDR2 ANQGSEA. V was clipped by 0 bases and J by 2 bases, with 7 bases between them. CDR3 length equals 13 residues. Here the CDR3 DNA reads TGCAGCGTTGAAGATCCCGGAAACTATGGCTACACCTTC. Its translation: CSVEDPGNYGYTF.

CDR3 sequence: CASSIWGKQGELFF. The CDR3 DNA is TGTGCCAGTAGTATTTGGGGGAAACAGGGGGAGCTGTTTTTT. This sequence joins TRBV19 and TRBJ2-2; D may correspond to TRBD1 or TRBD2 (5 bases each). V lost 3 bases and J lost 8, with 13 bases in between. Germline values: CDR1 LNHDA, CDR2 SQIVND (reference sequence). CDR3 length: 14 residues.

The chain uses TRBV29-1 and TRBJ1-2; possibly TRBD1 for D (6 bases). The CDR3 runs 12 residues. V was trimmed by 4 bases and J by 7 bases, leaving 13 bases between them. Per germline, CDR1 SQVTM and CDR2 ANQGSEA. Written as DNA, the CDR3 is TGCAGCGTTGTCAACAGGGATTCTGGCTACACCTTC. Its protein is CSVVNRDSGYTF.

This rearrangement joins TRBV7-2 to TRBJ2-4; weak D call: TRBD2 (5 bases). From germline, CDR1 is SGHTA and CDR2 FQGNSA. The CDR3 totals 18 residues. V was clipped by 1 base and J by 0 bases, with 16 bases between them. The CDR3 sequence is CASSLVKTRYLAKNIQYF. The CDR3 DNA reads as TGTGCCAGCAGCTTAGTCAAAACTAGATATCTAGCCAAAAACATTCAGTACTTC. The whole variable domain, filled in from reference TRBV7-2 and TRBJ2-4, reads GAGVSQSPSNKVTEKGKDVELRCDPISGHTALYWYRQSLGQGLEFLIYFQGNSAPDKSGLPSDRFSAERTGGSVSTLTIQRTQQEDSAVYLCASSLVKTRYLAKNIQYFGAGTRLSVL.